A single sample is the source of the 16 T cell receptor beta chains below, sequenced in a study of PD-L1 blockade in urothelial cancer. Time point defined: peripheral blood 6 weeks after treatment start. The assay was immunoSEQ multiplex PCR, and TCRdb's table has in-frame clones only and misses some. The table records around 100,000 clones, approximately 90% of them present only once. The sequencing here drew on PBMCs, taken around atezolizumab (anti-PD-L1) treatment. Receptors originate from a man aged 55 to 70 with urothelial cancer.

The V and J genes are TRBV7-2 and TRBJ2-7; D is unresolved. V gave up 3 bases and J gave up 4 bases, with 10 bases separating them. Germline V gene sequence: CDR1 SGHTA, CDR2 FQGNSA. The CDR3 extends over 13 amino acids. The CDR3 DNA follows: TGTGCCAGCAGCTTCCGCGATAGATACGAGCAGTACTTC. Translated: CASSFRDRYEQYF. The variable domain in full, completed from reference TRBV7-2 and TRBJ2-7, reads GAGVSQSPSNKVTEKGKDVELRCDPISGHTALYWYRQSLGQGLEFLIYFQGNSAPDKSGLPSDRFSAERTGGSVSTLTIQRTQQEDSAVYLCASSFRDRYEQYFGPGTRLTVT.

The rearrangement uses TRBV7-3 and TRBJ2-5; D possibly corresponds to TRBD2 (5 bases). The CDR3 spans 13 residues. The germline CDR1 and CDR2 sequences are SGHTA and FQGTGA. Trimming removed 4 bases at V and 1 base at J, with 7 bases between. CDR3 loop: CASSSGFQETQYF. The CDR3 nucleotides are TGTGCCAGCAGCTCGGGGTTCCAAGAGACCCAGTACTTC. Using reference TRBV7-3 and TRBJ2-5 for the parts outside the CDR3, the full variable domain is GAGVSQTPSNKVTEKGKYVELRCDPISGHTALYWYRQSLGQGPEFLIYFQGTGAADDSGLPNDRFFAVRPEGSVSTLKIQRTERGDSAVYLCASSSGFQETQYFGPGTRLLVL.

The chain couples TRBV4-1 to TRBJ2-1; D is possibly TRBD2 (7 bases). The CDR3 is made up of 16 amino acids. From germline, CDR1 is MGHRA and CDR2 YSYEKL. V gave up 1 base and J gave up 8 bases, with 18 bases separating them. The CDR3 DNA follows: TGCGCCAGCAGCCAAGTAACGGGGGGCTCCCGCGATGAGCAGTTCTTC. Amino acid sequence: CASSQVTGGSRDEQFF.

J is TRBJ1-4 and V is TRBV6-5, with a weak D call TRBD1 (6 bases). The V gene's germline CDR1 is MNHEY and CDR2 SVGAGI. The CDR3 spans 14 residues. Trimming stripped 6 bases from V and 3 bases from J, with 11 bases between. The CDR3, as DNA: TGTGCCAGCAGCCCCCAGGGGCCTAATGAAAAACTGTTTTTT. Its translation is CASSPQGPNEKLFF.

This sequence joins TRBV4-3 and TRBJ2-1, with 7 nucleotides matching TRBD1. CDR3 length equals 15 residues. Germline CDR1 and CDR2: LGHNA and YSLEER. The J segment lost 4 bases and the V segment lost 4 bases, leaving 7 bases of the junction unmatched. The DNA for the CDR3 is TGCGCCAGCAGCCGCCGTGTACAGGGGTACAATGAGCAGTTCTTC. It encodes CASSRRVQGYNEQFF.

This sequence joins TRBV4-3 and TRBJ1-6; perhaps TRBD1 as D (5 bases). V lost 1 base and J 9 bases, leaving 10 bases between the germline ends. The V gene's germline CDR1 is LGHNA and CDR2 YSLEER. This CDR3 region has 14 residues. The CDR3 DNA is TGCGCCAGCAGCCAAGCTCAGGGCCCTTCACCCCTCCACTTT. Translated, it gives CASSQAQGPSPLHF.

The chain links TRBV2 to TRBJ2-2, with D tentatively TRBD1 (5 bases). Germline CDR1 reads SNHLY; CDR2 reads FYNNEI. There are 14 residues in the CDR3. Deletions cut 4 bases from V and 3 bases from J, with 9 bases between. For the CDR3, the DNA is TGTGCCAGCAGTGGGGGCAGGGACACCGGGGAGCTGTTTTTT. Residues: CASSGGRDTGELFF. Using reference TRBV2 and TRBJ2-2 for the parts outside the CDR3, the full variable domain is EPEVTQTPSHQVTQMGQEVILRCVPISNHLYFYWYRQILGQKVEFLVSFYNNEISEKSEIFDDQFSVERPDGSNFTLKIRSTKLEDSAMYFCASSGGRDTGELFFGEGSRLTVL.

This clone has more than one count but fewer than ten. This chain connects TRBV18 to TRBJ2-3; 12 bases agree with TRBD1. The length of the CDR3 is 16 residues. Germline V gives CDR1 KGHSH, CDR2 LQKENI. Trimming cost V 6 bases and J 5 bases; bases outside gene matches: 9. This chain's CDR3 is CASSHPGQGAGDTQYF. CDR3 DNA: TGTGCCAGCTCGCACCCGGGACAGGGGGCGGGAGATACGCAGTATTTT.

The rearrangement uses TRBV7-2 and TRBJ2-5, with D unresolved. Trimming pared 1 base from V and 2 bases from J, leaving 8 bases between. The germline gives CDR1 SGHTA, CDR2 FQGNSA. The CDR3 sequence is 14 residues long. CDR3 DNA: TGTGCCAGCAGCTTAGTGTCTTATCAAGAGACCCAGTACTTC. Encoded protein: CASSLVSYQETQYF. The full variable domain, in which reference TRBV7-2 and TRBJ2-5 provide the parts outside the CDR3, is GAGVSQSPSNKVTEKGKDVELRCDPISGHTALYWYRQSLGQGLEFLIYFQGNSAPDKSGLPSDRFSAERTGGSVSTLTIQRTQQEDSAVYLCASSLVSYQETQYFGPGTRLLVL.

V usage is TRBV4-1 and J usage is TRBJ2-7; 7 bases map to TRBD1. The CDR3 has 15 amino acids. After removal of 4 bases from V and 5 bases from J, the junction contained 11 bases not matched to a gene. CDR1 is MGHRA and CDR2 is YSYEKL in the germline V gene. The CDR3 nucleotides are TGCGCCAGCAGCCCACCCAGACAGGGTTCCCACGAGCAGTACTTC. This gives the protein CASSPPRQGSHEQYF.

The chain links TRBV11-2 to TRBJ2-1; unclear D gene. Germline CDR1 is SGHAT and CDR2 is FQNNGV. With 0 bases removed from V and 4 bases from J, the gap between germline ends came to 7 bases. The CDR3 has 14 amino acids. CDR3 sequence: CASSLEAAYNEQFF. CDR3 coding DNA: TGTGCCAGCAGCTTAGAGGCAGCGTACAATGAGCAGTTCTTC.

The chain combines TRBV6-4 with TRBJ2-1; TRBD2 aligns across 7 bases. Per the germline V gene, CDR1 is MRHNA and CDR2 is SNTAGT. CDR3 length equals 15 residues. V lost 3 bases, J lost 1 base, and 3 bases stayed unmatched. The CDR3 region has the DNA TGTGCCAGCAGTGAGGCGGGAGATTCCTACAATGAGCAGTTCTTC. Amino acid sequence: CASSEAGDSYNEQFF.

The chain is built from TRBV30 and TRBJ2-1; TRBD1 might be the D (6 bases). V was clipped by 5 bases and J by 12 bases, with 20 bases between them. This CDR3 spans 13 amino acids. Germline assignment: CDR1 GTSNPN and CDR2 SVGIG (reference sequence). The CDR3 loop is CAWATGTPNRQFF. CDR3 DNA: TGTGCCTGGGCCACCGGGACACCCAATCGGCAGTTCTTC.

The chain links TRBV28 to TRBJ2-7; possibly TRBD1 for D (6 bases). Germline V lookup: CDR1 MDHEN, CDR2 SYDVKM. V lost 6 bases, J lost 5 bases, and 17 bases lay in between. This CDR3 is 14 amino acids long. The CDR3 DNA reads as TGTGCCAGCAGCCCACAGGGTTTTATGCACGAGCAGTACTTC. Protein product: CASSPQGFMHEQYF.

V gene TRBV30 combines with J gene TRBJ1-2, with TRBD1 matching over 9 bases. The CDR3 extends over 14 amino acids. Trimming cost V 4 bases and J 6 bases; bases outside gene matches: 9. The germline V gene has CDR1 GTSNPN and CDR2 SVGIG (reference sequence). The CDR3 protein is CAWNQQGAQDGYTF. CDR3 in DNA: TGTGCCTGGAATCAACAGGGGGCACAAGATGGCTACACCTTC. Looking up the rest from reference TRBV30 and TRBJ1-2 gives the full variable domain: SQTIHQWPATLVQPVGSPLSLECTVEGTSNPNLYWYRQAAGRGLQLLFYSVGIGQISSEVPQNLSASRPQDRQFILSSKKLLLSDSGFYLCAWNQQGAQDGYTFGSGTRLTVV.

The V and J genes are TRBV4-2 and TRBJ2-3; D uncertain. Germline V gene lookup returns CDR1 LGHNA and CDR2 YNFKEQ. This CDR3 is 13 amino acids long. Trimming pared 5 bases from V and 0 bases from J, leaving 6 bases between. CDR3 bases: TGTGCCAGCAGCAAAACTAGCACAGATACGCAGTATTTT. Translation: CASSKTSTDTQYF.